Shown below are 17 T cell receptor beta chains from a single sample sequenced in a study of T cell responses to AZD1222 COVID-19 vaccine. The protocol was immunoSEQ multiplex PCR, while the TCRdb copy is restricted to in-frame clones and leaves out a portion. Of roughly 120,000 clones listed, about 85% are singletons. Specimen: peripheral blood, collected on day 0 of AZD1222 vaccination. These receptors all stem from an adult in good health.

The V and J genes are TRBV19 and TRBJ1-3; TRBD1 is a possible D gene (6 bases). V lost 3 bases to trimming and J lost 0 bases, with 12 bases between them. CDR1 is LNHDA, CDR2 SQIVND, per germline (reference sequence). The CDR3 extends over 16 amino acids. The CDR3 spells CASSIGQGFSGNTIYF. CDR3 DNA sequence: TGTGCCAGTAGTATCGGGCAGGGGTTCTCTGGAAACACCATATATTTT.

The CDR3 sequence: CASSPNVGDQPQHF. The CDR3 DNA is TGTGCCAGCTCACCAAACGTAGGGGATCAGCCCCAGCATTTT. The V call is TRBV18, the J call TRBJ1-5; D possibly corresponds to TRBD1 (5 bases). The CDR3 loop spans 14 amino acids. V was clipped by 2 bases and J by 5 bases, with 10 bases between them. Germline V CDR1 and CDR2: KGHSH, LQKENI. Variable domain in full (rest from reference TRBV18 and TRBJ1-5): NAGVMQNPRHLVRRRGQEARLRCSPMKGHSHVYWYRQLPEEGLKFMVYLQKENIIDESGMPKERFSAEFPKEGPSILRIQQVVRGDSAAYFCASSPNVGDQPQHFGDGTRLSIL.

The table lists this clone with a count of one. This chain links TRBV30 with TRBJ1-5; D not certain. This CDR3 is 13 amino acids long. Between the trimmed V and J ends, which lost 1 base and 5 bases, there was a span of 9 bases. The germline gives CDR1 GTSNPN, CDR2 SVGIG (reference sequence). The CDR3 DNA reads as TGTGCCTGGAGTGGAGGAAACGATCAGCCCCAGCATTTT. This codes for CAWSGGNDQPQHF.

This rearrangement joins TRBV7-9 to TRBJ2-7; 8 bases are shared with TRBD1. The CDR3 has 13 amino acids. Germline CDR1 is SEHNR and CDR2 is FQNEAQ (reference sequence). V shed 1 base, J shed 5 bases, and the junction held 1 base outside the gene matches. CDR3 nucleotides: TGTGCCAGCAGCTTAGACAGGGGGAACGAGCAGTACTTC. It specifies CASSLDRGNEQYF.

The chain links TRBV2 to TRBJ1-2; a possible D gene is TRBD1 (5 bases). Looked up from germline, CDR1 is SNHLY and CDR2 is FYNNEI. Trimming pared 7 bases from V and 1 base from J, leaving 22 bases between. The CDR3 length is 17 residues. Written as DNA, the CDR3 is TGTGCCAGCACTGCGGGACTCCGAGGGAGGCTTAACTATGGCTACACCTTC. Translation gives CASTAGLRGRLNYGYTF.

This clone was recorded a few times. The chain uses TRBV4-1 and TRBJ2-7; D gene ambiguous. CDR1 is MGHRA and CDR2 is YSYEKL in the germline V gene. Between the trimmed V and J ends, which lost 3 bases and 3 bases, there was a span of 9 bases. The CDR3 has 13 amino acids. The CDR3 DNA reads TGCGCCAGCAGCCAGGCAGCTTACTACGAGCAGTACTTC. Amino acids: CASSQAAYYEQYF.

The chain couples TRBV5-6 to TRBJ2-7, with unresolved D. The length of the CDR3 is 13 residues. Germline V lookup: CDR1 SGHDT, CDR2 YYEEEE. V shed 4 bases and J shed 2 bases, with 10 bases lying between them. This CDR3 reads CASSRDWAYEQYF. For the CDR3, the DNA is TGTGCCAGCAGCAGGGATTGGGCCTACGAGCAGTACTTC.

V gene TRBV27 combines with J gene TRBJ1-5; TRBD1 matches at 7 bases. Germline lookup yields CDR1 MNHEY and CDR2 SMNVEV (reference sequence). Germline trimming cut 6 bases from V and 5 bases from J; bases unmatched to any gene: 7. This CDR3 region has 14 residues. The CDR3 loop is CASRLTGAHQPQHF. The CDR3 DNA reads TGTGCCAGCAGGTTAACAGGGGCCCATCAGCCCCAGCATTTT.

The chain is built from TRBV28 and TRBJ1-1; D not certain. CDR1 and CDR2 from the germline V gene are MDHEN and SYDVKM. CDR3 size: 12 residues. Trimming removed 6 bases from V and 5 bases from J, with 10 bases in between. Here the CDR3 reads CASRASGTEAFF. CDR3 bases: TGTGCCAGCAGGGCCTCAGGTACTGAAGCTTTCTTT.

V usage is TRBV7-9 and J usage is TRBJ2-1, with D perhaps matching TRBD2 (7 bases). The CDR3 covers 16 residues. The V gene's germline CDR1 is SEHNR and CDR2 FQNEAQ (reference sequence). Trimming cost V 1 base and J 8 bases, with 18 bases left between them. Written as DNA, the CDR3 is TGTGCCAGCAGCTTAGAAGGCGGGGGCTACGGGGATGAGCAGTTCTTC. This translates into CASSLEGGGYGDEQFF. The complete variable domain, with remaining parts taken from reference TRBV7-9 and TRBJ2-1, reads DTGVSQNPRHKITKRGQNVTFRCDPISEHNRLYWYRQTLGQGPEFLTYFQNEAQLEKSRLLSDRFSAERPKGSFSTLEIQRTEQGDSAMYLCASSLEGGGYGDEQFFGPGTRLTVL.

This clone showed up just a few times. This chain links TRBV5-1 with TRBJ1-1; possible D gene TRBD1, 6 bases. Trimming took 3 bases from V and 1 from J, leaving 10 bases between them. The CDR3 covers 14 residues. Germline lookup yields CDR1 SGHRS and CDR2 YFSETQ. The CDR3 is CASSSGQPNTEAFF. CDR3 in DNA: TGCGCCAGCAGCTCTGGACAGCCGAACACTGAAGCTTTCTTT.

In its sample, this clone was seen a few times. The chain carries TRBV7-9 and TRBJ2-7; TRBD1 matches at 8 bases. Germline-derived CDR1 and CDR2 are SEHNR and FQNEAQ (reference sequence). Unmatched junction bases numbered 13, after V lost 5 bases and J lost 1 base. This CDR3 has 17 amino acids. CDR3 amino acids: CASSRDRSGGWSYEQYF. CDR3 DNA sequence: TGTGCCAGCAGCCGGGACAGGTCGGGCGGTTGGTCCTACGAGCAGTACTTC. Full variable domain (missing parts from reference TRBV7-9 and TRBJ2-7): DTGVSQNPRHKITKRGQNVTFRCDPISEHNRLYWYRQTLGQGPEFLTYFQNEAQLEKSRLLSDRFSAERPKGSFSTLEIQRTEQGDSAMYLCASSRDRSGGWSYEQYFGPGTRLTVT.

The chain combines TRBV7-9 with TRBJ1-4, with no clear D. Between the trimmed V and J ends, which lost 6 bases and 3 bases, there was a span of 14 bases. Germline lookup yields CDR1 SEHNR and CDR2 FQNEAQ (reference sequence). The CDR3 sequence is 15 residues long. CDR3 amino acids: CASSMMRGANEKLFF. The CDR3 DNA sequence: TGTGCCAGCAGTATGATGCGCGGGGCTAATGAAAAACTGTTTTTT. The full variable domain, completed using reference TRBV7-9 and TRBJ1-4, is DTGVSQNPRHKITKRGQNVTFRCDPISEHNRLYWYRQTLGQGPEFLTYFQNEAQLEKSRLLSDRFSAERPKGSFSTLEIQRTEQGDSAMYLCASSMMRGANEKLFFGSGTQLSVL.

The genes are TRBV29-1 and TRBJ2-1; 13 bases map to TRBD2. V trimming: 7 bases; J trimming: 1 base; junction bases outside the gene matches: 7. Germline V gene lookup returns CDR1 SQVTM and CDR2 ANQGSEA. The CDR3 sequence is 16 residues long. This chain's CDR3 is CSATGTSGNSYNEQFF. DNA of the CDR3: TGCAGCGCAACCGGGACTAGCGGGAATTCCTACAATGAGCAGTTCTTC.

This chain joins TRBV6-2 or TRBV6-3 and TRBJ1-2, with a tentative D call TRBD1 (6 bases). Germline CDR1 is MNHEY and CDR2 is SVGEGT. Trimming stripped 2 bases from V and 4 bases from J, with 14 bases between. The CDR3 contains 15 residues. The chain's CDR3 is CASSYAPRGGYGYTF. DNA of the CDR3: TGTGCCAGCAGTTACGCCCCCCGAGGGGGCTATGGCTACACCTTC.

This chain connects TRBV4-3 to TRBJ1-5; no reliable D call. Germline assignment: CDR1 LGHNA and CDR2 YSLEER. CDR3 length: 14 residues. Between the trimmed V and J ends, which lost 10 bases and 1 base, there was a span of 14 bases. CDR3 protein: CATSPTASNQPQHF. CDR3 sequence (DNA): TGCGCCACTTCCCCAACAGCGAGCAATCAGCCCCAGCATTTT.

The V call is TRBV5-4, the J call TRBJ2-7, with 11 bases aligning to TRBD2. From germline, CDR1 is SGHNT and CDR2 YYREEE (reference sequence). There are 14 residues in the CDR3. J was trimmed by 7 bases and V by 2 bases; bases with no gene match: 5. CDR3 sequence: CASSFLAGGYEQYF. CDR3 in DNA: TGTGCCAGCAGCTTCCTAGCGGGAGGCTATGAGCAGTACTTC.